Each of the 17 T cell receptor beta chains below was sequenced from the same sample in a study of T cell responses to AZD1222 COVID-19 vaccine. TCRdb's copy holds only in-frame clones and misses some; the assay was immunoSEQ multiplex PCR. The sample carries roughly 150,000 clones, about 83% recorded once. The source material was peripheral blood, sampled 28 days after the second AZD1222 dose. All receptors come from an adult who received the AZD1222 COVID-19 vaccine.

The V call is TRBV5-6, the J call TRBJ2-3; TRBD2 matches 7 bases. J gave up 4 bases and V 0 bases, and 5 bases lay outside the gene matches. CDR1 SGHDT and CDR2 YYEEEE come from the germline V gene. This CDR3 is 15 amino acids long. CDR3 loop: CASSLAASGADTQYF. CDR3 coding DNA: TGTGCCAGCAGCTTGGCAGCTAGCGGCGCAGATACGCAGTATTTT.

The chain employs TRBV9 and TRBJ1-6; weak D call: TRBD1 (5 bases). CDR1 and CDR2 (germline): SGDLS, YYNGEE. The germline V and J ends were trimmed by 1 base and 7 bases, with 9 bases remaining between them. The CDR3 has 14 residues. In DNA form, the CDR3 reads TGTGCCAGCAGCGTAAGTTGGGGCAATTCACCCCTCCACTTT. This encodes CASSVSWGNSPLHF.

This sequence joins TRBV5-1 and TRBJ1-3; possibly TRBD1 for D (6 bases). The CDR3 is made up of 16 amino acids. V was shortened by 3 bases and J by 0 bases, with 13 bases between the two germline ends. Germline loops: CDR1 SGHRS, CDR2 YFSETQ. Here the CDR3 reads CASSWADRRSGNTIYF. The CDR3 region has the DNA TGCGCCAGCAGCTGGGCGGACAGACGCTCTGGAAACACCATATATTTT. The variable domain in full, with the rest retrieved from reference TRBV5-1 and TRBJ1-3, is KAGVTQTPRYLIKTRGQQVTLSCSPISGHRSVSWYQQTPGQGLQFLFEYFSETQRNKGNFPGRFSGRQFSNSRSEMNVSTLELGDSALYLCASSWADRRSGNTIYFGEGSWLTVV.

This chain joins TRBV6-2 or TRBV6-3 and TRBJ2-1; D not resolved. The CDR3 is 11 residues long. CDR1 and CDR2 from the germline V gene are MNHEY and SVGEGT. Trimming took 5 bases from V and 6 from J, leaving 5 bases between them. CDR3 nucleotides: TGTGCCAGCAGTCGCGCCAATGAGCAGTTCTTC. Translation gives CASSRANEQFF.

This sequence joins TRBV5-1 and TRBJ2-5, with D perhaps matching TRBD2 (6 bases). Trimming left V 1 base short and J 4 bases short, with 11 bases between. The CDR3 has 14 residues. Germline V gene lookup returns CDR1 SGHRS and CDR2 YFSETQ. As DNA, the CDR3 is TGCGCCAGCAGCTTGCCGGGGGAAGGAGAGACCCAGTACTTC. Protein: CASSLPGEGETQYF.

This clone was detected once. This sequence joins TRBV5-6 and TRBJ1-1; D possibly corresponds to TRBD1 (6 bases). The CDR3 has 16 amino acids. Trimming shortened V by 5 bases and J by 6 bases, and 23 bases separated the two germline ends. Germline CDR1 SGHDT, CDR2 YYEEEE. CDR3 protein: CASRRSGASGMAEAFF. The CDR3, as DNA: TGTGCCAGCAGACGGTCAGGGGCATCAGGGATGGCTGAAGCTTTCTTT.

The V gene is TRBV5-6, the J gene TRBJ2-7, with 10 bases fitting TRBD1. The ends lost 4 bases at V and 3 bases at J; junction bases unmatched: 16. This CDR3 comprises 18 residues. Germline values: CDR1 SGHDT, CDR2 YYEEEE. In nucleotides, the CDR3 is TGTGCCAGCAGCCAGCGAACCATGGACAGGGGGAAGTTCTACGAGCAGTACTTC. Its protein is CASSQRTMDRGKFYEQYF.

The V and J genes are TRBV6-5 and TRBJ2-7; no clear D gene. The CDR3 loop spans 11 amino acids. V was pared by 8 bases and J by 4 bases, with 9 bases between. CDR1 and CDR2 from the germline V gene are MNHEY and SVGAGI. The CDR3 reads CASGNGYEQYF. As DNA, the CDR3 is TGTGCCAGCGGAAACGGGTACGAGCAGTACTTC.

The rearrangement joins TRBV6-5 to TRBJ1-3; D gene unclear. The V end lost 6 bases, the J end lost 0 bases, and 12 bases lay between the germline ends. CDR3 length: 15 residues. Germline loops: CDR1 MNHEY, CDR2 SVGAGI. The CDR3: CASRKTQSSGNTIYF. The DNA of the CDR3 is TGTGCCAGCAGAAAGACTCAAAGCTCTGGAAACACCATATATTTT.

The J gene is TRBJ2-2, the V gene TRBV9, with D possibly matching TRBD2 (6 bases). CDR1 and CDR2 (germline): SGDLS, YYNGEE. The V end was cut by 2 bases, the J end by 0 bases, with 11 bases between. The CDR3 runs to 16 residues. The CDR3 coding sequence is TGTGCCAGCAGCGTCCGCGGGGACCCGAACACCGGGGAGCTGTTTTTT. Amino acids: CASSVRGDPNTGELFF.

The chain combines TRBV2 with TRBJ2-7, with no clear D. CDR3 length equals 14 residues. Germline-derived CDR1 and CDR2 are SNHLY and FYNNEI. The V gene lost 4 bases and the J gene lost 2 bases, with 12 bases spanning the gap. The CDR3 loop reads CASSVGPGTYEQYF. The CDR3 DNA is TGTGCCAGCAGTGTGGGTCCGGGTACCTACGAGCAGTACTTC.

CDR3 DNA: TGTGCCAGCAGCCGACAGAACACCGGGGAGCTGTTTTTT. This translates into CASSRQNTGELFF. The J gene is TRBJ2-2, the V gene TRBV6-5, with D hard to call. The CDR3 runs to 13 residues. Germline assignment: CDR1 MNHEY and CDR2 SVGAGI. V was clipped by 6 bases and J by 1 base, with 6 bases between them.

This chain links TRBV6-2 or TRBV6-3 with TRBJ2-4; 7 positions match TRBD1. The CDR3 has 14 amino acids. V trimming: 2 bases; J trimming: 4 bases; junction bases outside the gene matches: 2. CDR1 and CDR2 (germline): MNHEY, SVGEGT. CDR3 protein: CASSYRDRKNIQYF. Written as DNA, the CDR3 is TGTGCCAGCAGTTACCGGGACAGAAAAAACATTCAGTACTTC.

The V call is TRBV7-9, the J call TRBJ1-2, with D hard to call. CDR1 SEHNR and CDR2 FQNEAQ come from the germline V gene (reference sequence). The CDR3 spans 13 residues. Trimming cost V 5 bases and J 2 bases, with 9 bases left between them. CDR3 sequence (DNA): TGTGCCAGCAGCCCTCGGGAGAACTATGGCTACACCTTC. Translation gives CASSPRENYGYTF.

This clone was detected once. The chain couples TRBV6-5 to TRBJ1-2; possibly TRBD1 for D (5 bases). V was shortened by 4 bases and J by 6 bases, with 12 bases between the two germline ends. CDR3 length: 13 residues. In germline, CDR1 is MNHEY, CDR2 SVGAGI. CDR3 coding DNA: TGTGCCAGCAGTTCCGGGACTGCCGATGGCTACACCTTC. Translation gives CASSSGTADGYTF.

V usage is TRBV7-6 and J usage is TRBJ1-2, with D possibly TRBD1 on 5 matching bases. From germline, CDR1 is SGHVS and CDR2 FNYEAQ. This CDR3 is 14 amino acids long. The V end was cut by 5 bases, the J end by 8 bases, with 18 bases between. The CDR3: CASSPSGTPWGYTF. CDR3 DNA: TGTGCCAGCAGCCCAAGTGGGACTCCGTGGGGCTACACCTTC.

This rearrangement joins TRBV19 to TRBJ1-5; the D is unclear. V lost 3 bases and J 3 bases, leaving 9 bases between the germline ends. The CDR3 runs to 14 residues. Germline CDR1 LNHDA, CDR2 SQIVND (reference sequence). CDR3 sequence: CASSIQDDNQPQHF. The CDR3 DNA follows: TGTGCCAGTAGTATTCAGGATGACAATCAGCCCCAGCATTTT.